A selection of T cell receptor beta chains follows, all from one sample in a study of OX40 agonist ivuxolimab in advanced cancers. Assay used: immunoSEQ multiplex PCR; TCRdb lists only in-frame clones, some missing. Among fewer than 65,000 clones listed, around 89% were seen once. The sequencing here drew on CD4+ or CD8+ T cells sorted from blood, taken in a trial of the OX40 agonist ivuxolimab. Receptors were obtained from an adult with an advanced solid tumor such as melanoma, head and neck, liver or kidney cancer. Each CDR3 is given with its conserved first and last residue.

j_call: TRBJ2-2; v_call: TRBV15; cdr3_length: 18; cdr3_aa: CATSSYGLAGANTGELFF
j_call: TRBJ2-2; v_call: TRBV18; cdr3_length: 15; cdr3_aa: CASSPSRGQSGELFF
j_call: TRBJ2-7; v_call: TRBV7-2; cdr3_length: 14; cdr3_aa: CASSLTGLVYEQYF
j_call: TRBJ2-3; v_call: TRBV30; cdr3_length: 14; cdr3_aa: CAWSGSGSRGTQYF
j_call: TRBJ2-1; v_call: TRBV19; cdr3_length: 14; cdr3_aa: CASSIGGPTHEQFF
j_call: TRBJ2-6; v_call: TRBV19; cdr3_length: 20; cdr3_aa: CASSLNAGQGSRSGANVLTF
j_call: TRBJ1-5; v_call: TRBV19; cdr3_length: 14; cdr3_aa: CASRTGTENQPQHF
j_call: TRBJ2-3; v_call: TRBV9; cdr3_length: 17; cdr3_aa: CASSAPGERPSTDTQYF
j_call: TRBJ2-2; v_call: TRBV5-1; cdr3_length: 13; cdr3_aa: CASSFSRTGELFF
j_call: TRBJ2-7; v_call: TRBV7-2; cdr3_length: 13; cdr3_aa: CASRAGTNYEQYF
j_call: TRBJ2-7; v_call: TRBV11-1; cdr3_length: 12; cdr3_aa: CASSLRTNEQYF
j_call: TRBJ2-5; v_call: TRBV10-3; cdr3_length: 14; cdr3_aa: CAISESKGKETQYF
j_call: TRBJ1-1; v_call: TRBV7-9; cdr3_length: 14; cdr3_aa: CASSLVKGSMGAFF
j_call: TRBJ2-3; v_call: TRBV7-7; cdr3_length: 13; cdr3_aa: CASSDRHGDTQYF
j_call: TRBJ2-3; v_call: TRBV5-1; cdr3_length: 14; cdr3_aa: CASSLVRSTDTQYF
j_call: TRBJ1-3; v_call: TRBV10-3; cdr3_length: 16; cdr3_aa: CAISENAGFSGNTIYF
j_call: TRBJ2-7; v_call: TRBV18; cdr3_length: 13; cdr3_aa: CASSQITGDEQYF